This T cell receptor (beta chain) is drawn from a study of response to subunit inactivated influenza vaccine. There are 14 residues in the CDR3. CDR1 and CDR2 from the germline V gene are GTSNPN and SVGIG (reference sequence). With 0 bases removed from V and 3 bases from J, the gap between germline ends came to 12 bases. A note on this clonotype: The antigen remains unidentified.

Study-wide results and limits: Authors suggested each seasonal influenza vaccination recruits few new T cells.

MiXCR, run by TCRdb on the RT-PCR reads, gives a single entry per CDR3 protein. The sample consists of approximately 700,000 distinct CDR3 sequences, about 14% of them appearing once. The sample here was PBMCs from blood, taken 14 days before vaccination. This TCR came from a man in his forties or fifties who received an inactivated influenza vaccine. This chain uses TRBV30 with TRBJ2-7, with D tentatively TRBD1 or TRBD2 (6 bases each). CDR3 coding DNA: TGTGCCTGGAGTGTCGGGGGCTTTTACTACGAGCAGTACTTC. Encoded protein: CAWSVGGFYYEQYF.